This TCR beta chain was captured by sequencing in a study of OX40 agonist ivuxolimab in advanced cancers. Study context: Earlier treatment with anti-PD-1, anti-PD-L1 or anti-CTLA-4 was permitted, and around 43% had received some. Three individuals attained partial responses, comprising one hepatocellular carcinoma case and two cutaneous melanoma cases.

A word on this clone: Its target is not known.

The protocol was immunoSEQ multiplex PCR, while the TCRdb copy is restricted to in-frame clones and leaves out a portion. Among tens of thousands of clones, just over 85% were seen once, and the ten largest hold 0.95% to 1.5%. Study conclusions and caveats: Specificity for antigen went undetermined in the expanded peripheral T cells.

The length of the CDR3 is 17 residues. Germline V gene lookup returns CDR1 SGHTA and CDR2 FQGNSA. Trimming pared 4 bases from V and 3 bases from J, leaving 18 bases between. Source: CD4+ or CD8+ T cells sorted from blood, taken in a trial of the OX40 agonist ivuxolimab. This rearrangement joins TRBV7-2 to TRBJ1-4, with D tentatively TRBD1 (5 bases). This receptor was obtained from an adult with an advanced solid tumor such as melanoma, head and neck, liver or kidney cancer. The CDR3 sequence is CASSSERGTEANEKLFF. The CDR3 DNA reads TGTGCCAGCAGCTCAGAGAGAGGGACGGAAGCTAATGAAAAACTGTTTTTT.